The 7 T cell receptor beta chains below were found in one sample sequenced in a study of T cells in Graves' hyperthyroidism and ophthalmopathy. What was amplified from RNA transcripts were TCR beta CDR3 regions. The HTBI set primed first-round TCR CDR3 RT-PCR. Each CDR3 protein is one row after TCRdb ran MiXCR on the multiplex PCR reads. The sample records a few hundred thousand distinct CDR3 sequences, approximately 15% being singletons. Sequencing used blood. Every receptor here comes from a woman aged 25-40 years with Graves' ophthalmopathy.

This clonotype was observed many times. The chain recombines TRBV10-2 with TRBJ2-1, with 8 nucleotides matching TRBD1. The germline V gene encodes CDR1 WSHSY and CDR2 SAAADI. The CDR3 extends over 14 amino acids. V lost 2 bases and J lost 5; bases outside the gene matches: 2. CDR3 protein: CASSEQGAHNEQFF. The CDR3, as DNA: TGCGCCAGCAGTGAGCAGGGGGCCCACAATGAGCAGTTCTTC.

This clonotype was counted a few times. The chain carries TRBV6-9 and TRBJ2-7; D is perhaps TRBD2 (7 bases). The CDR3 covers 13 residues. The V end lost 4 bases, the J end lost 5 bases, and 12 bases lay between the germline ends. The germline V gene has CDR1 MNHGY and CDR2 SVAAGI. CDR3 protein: CASSSGGRHEQYF. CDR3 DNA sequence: TGTGCCAGCAGTTCCGGGGGGCGCCACGAGCAGTACTTC.

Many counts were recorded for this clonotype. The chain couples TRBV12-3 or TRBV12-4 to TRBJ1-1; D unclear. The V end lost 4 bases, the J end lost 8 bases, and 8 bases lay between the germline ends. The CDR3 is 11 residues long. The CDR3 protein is CASSSLQEAFF. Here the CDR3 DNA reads TGTGCCAGCAGTTCTTTACAGGAAGCTTTCTTT.

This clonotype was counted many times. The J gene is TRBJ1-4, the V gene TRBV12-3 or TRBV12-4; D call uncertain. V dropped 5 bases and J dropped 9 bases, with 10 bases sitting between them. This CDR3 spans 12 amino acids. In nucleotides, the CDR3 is TGTGCCAGCAGTCCGTTAGACAAAAAACTGTTTTTT. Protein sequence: CASSPLDKKLFF.

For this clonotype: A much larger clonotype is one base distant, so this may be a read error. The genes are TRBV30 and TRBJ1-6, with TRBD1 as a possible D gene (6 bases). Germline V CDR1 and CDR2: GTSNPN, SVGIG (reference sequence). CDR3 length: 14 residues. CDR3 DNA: TGTGCCTGGAGTGTGAGGGGGTCCAATTCACCCCGCCACTTT. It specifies CAWSVRGSNSPRHF.

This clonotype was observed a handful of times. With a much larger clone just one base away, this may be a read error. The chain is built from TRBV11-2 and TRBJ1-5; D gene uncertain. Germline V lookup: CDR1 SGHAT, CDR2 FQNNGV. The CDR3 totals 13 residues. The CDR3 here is CACSLTREQPQHF. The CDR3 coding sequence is TGTGCCTGCAGCTTGACACGGGAACAGCCCCAGCATTTT.

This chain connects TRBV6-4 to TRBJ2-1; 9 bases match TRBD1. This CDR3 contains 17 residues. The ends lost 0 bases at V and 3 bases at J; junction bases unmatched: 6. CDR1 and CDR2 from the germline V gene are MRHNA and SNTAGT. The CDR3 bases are TGTGCCAGCAGTGACTCGCCGGGACAGGGAGACTACAATGAGCAGTTCTTC. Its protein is CASSDSPGQGDYNEQFF.